These 21 T cell receptor beta chains were all obtained from the same sample, sequenced in a study of technical replicates of blood from a few donors. Sequenced by immunoSEQ multiplex PCR; TCRdb stores in-frame clones only, minus some. This sample has more than 90,000 clones, with about 96% found just once. Sequencing was carried out using T cells isolated from PBMCs. The origin of the receptors is a human donor in good health.

Only one count was recorded for this clone. The chain uses TRBV19 and TRBJ1-5; D uncertain. CDR1 is LNHDA and CDR2 is SQIVND in the germline V gene (reference sequence). The length of the CDR3 is 14 residues. Trimming removed 2 bases at V and 0 bases at J, with 5 bases between. The CDR3 nucleotides read TGTGCCAGTAGTATACTCTATAGCAATCAGCCCCAGCATTTT. Protein product: CASSILYSNQPQHF.

The V and J genes are TRBV4-1 and TRBJ1-6; the D is unclear. The V and J ends lost 0 bases and 13 bases respectively, with 16 bases between them. The CDR3 runs to 15 residues. Germline V CDR1 and CDR2: MGHRA, YSYEKL. The chain's CDR3 is CASSQDPRLSLPLHF. In DNA, the CDR3 is TGCGCCAGCAGCCAAGATCCGAGACTGAGTCTCCCCCTCCACTTT.

The chain is built from TRBV7-9 and TRBJ2-7, with 7 bases lining up with TRBD2. CDR1 and CDR2 (germline): SEHNR, FQNEAQ (reference sequence). V gave up 4 bases and J gave up 0 bases; unmatched junction bases: 6. The length of the CDR3 is 15 residues. The CDR3, as DNA: TGTGCCAGCAGCTATGGGGGAGGGAGCTCCTACGAGCAGTACTTC. It codes for CASSYGGGSSYEQYF. Together with reference TRBV7-9 and TRBJ2-7, the CDR3 gives the full variable domain: DTGVSQNPRHKITKRGQNVTFRCDPISEHNRLYWYRQTLGQGPEFLTYFQNEAQLEKSRLLSDRFSAERPKGSFSTLEIQRTEQGDSAMYLCASSYGGGSSYEQYFGPGTRLTVT.

J is TRBJ2-7 and V is TRBV9; D is possibly TRBD1 (5 bases). CDR3 length: 15 residues. V shed 0 bases and J shed 2 bases, with 12 bases lying between them. CDR1 is SGDLS and CDR2 is YYNGEE in the germline V gene. The CDR3 protein is CASSVGPGKTYEQYF. The CDR3 bases are TGTGCCAGCAGCGTAGGCCCAGGGAAGACCTACGAGCAGTACTTC.

The V call is TRBV14, the J call TRBJ2-7; 8 bases agree with TRBD1. The CDR3 has 15 residues. The ends lost 0 bases at V and 4 bases at J; junction bases unmatched: 5. CDR1 is SGHDN and CDR2 is FVKESK in the germline V gene. This CDR3 reads CASSQDRYRGYEQYF. As DNA, the CDR3 is TGTGCCAGCAGCCAAGATCGGTACAGGGGGTACGAGCAGTACTTC. Combining the CDR3 with reference TRBV14 and TRBJ2-7 gives the whole variable domain EAGVTQFPSHSVIEKGQTVTLRCDPISGHDNLYWYRRVMGKEIKFLLHFVKESKQDESGMPNNRFLAERTGGTYSTLKVQPAELEDSGVYFCASSQDRYRGYEQYFGPGTRLTVT.

The gene calls are TRBV28 and TRBJ2-3; D gene uncertain. The CDR3 length is 13 residues. V was cut by 2 bases and J by 3 bases, with 6 bases left in between. CDR1 and CDR2 from the germline V gene are MDHEN and SYDVKM. CDR3 amino acids: CASSLAKTDTQYF. CDR3 nucleotide sequence: TGTGCCAGCAGTTTAGCGAAAACAGATACGCAGTATTTT.

The gene calls are TRBV5-1 and TRBJ1-1, with D perhaps matching TRBD1 (5 bases). V was shortened by 2 bases and J by 11 bases, with 13 bases between the two germline ends. The CDR3 sequence is 12 residues long. Germline V gene data show CDR1 as SGHRS and CDR2 as YFSETQ. Here the CDR3 reads CASSFGGGSAFF. CDR3 DNA: TGCGCCAGCAGCTTTGGGGGGGGGTCGGCTTTCTTT.

The rearrangement uses TRBV7-9 and TRBJ1-4, with D hard to call. The CDR3 is made up of 15 amino acids. Deletions cut 5 bases from V and 0 bases from J, with 10 bases between. Germline CDR1 SEHNR, CDR2 FQNEAQ (reference sequence). The CDR3 is CASSTYRATNEKLFF. CDR3 DNA sequence: TGTGCCAGCAGCACCTACAGAGCAACTAATGAAAAACTGTTTTTT.

The V gene is TRBV7-9, the J gene TRBJ1-4, with D tentatively TRBD1 (5 bases). The germline gives CDR1 SEHNR, CDR2 FQNEAQ (reference sequence). Trimming left V 1 base short and J 6 bases short, with 9 bases between. There are 14 residues in the CDR3. The CDR3 coding sequence is TGTGCCAGCAGCTTAGATGAAGGGGATGAAAAACTGTTTTTT. The encoded protein is CASSLDEGDEKLFF.

The chain recombines TRBV27 with TRBJ2-3; D perhaps matches TRBD1 (6 bases). V was cut by 3 bases and J by 0 bases, with 13 bases left in between. The CDR3 is 16 amino acids. The germline V gene encodes CDR1 MNHEY and CDR2 SMNVEV (reference sequence). CDR3 amino acids: CASSFKGQISTDTQYF. The CDR3 coding sequence is TGTGCCAGCAGTTTTAAGGGACAAATAAGCACAGATACGCAGTATTTT.

This chain joins TRBV5-1 and TRBJ2-5; tentatively, D is TRBD1 (5 bases). The germline CDR1 and CDR2 sequences are SGHRS and YFSETQ. Between the trimmed V and J ends, which lost 6 bases and 1 base, there was a span of 10 bases. CDR3 length equals 13 residues. DNA for the CDR3: TGCGCCAGCACTAGGACAACCCAAGAGACCCAGTACTTC. This sequence encodes CASTRTTQETQYF.

CDR3 amino acids: CASSLASGGGTGELFF. CDR3 nucleotides: TGTGCCAGCAGCTTGGCTAGCGGGGGGGGTACCGGGGAGCTGTTTTTT. This chain links TRBV5-4 with TRBJ2-2, with 12 bases identical to TRBD2. The CDR3 is 16 amino acids. V was clipped by 0 bases and J by 5 bases; unmatched bases: 2. The germline gives CDR1 SGHNT, CDR2 YYREEE (reference sequence). The complete variable domain, with remaining parts taken from reference TRBV5-4 and TRBJ2-2, reads ETGVTQSPTHLIKTRGQQVTLRCSSQSGHNTVSWYQQALGQGPQFIFQYYREEENGRGNFPPRFSGLQFPNYSSELNVNALELDDSALYLCASSLASGGGTGELFFGEGSRLTVL.

The gene calls are TRBV28 and TRBJ2-7, with D hard to call. CDR1 MDHEN and CDR2 SYDVKM come from the germline V gene. Between the trimmed V and J ends, which lost 2 bases and 5 bases, there was a span of 13 bases. There are 14 residues in the CDR3. Written as DNA, the CDR3 is TGTGCCAGCAGTTTACATACTCATCCCCACGAGCAGTACTTC. Its translation is CASSLHTHPHEQYF.

The rearrangement links TRBV2 to TRBJ2-7; tentatively, D is TRBD2 (5 bases). Germline V CDR1 and CDR2: SNHLY, FYNNEI. CDR3 length equals 14 residues. Between the trimmed V and J ends, which lost 6 bases and 1 base, there was a span of 13 bases. Here the CDR3 DNA reads TGTGCCAGCAGGGCGGGTCCTAGTTCCTACGAGCAGTACTTC. This encodes CASRAGPSSYEQYF. Full variable domain (remainder filled in from reference TRBV2 and TRBJ2-7): EPEVTQTPSHQVTQMGQEVILRCVPISNHLYFYWYRQILGQKVEFLVSFYNNEISEKSEIFDDQFSVERPDGSNFTLKIRSTKLEDSAMYFCASRAGPSSYEQYFGPGTRLTVT.

V and J are TRBV5-6 and TRBJ1-4; a possible D gene is TRBD1 (5 bases). Trimming pared 4 bases from V and 5 bases from J, leaving 15 bases between. The germline CDR1 and CDR2 sequences are SGHDT and YYEEEE. The CDR3 contains 15 residues. The CDR3 DNA follows: TGTGCCAGCAGCACCGCAGGGTTTAGCAATGAAAAACTGTTTTTT. Translated: CASSTAGFSNEKLFF.

The V gene is TRBV30, the J gene TRBJ2-1; D gene unclear. V dropped 5 bases and J dropped 4 bases, with 12 bases sitting between them. This CDR3 is 13 amino acids long. Germline CDR1 is GTSNPN and CDR2 is SVGIG (reference sequence). The CDR3 nucleotides are TGTGCCTGGCCCTCCCCTACTTACAATGAGCAGTTCTTC. Its protein is CAWPSPTYNEQFF.

J is TRBJ1-6 and V is TRBV5-4; 7 nucleotides match TRBD1. The CDR3 is 15 amino acids. The V segment lost 0 bases and the J segment 8 bases; nucleotides outside the gene matches: 5. Per the germline V gene, CDR1 is SGHNT and CDR2 is YYREEE (reference sequence). Here the CDR3 DNA reads TGTGCCAGCAGCTTGGCCGACAGGGTGGATTCACCCCTCCACTTT. Translated: CASSLADRVDSPLHF.

The V call is TRBV4-1, the J call TRBJ2-7; D is unresolved. The length of the CDR3 is 13 residues. Germline V gives CDR1 MGHRA, CDR2 YSYEKL. Trimming took off 1 base at V and 8 bases at J, with 12 bases between the two ends. In DNA form, the CDR3 reads TGCGCCAGCAGCCAAGGGCACGATACCCAGCAGTACTTC. Amino acids: CASSQGHDTQQYF.

The gene calls are TRBV28 and TRBJ1-2; 7 positions match TRBD1. Germline CDR1 and CDR2: MDHEN and SYDVKM. V trimming: 4 bases; J trimming: 7 bases; junction bases outside the gene matches: 6. This CDR3 has 13 residues. The CDR3 nucleotides read TGTGCCAGCAGTTCCGCCCAGGGGGGTGGCTACACCTTC. Its translation is CASSSAQGGGYTF.

This sequence joins TRBV5-1 and TRBJ2-3; D unresolved. Germline lookup yields CDR1 SGHRS and CDR2 YFSETQ. Trimming removed 7 bases from V and 0 bases from J, with 15 bases in between. The CDR3 length is 15 residues. The CDR3 nucleotides are TGCGCCAGCTATGATCGAGGTGGAAGCACAGATACGCAGTATTTT. This translates into CASYDRGGSTDTQYF.

This clone appeared a single time. This chain links TRBV5-6 with TRBJ1-3; D gene ambiguous. Trimming removed 1 base at V and 3 bases at J, with 8 bases between. CDR1 and CDR2 from the germline V gene are SGHDT and YYEEEE. The CDR3 covers 14 residues. This chain's CDR3 is CASSLYSFGNTIYF. The DNA of the CDR3 is TGTGCCAGCAGCTTGTACTCGTTTGGAAACACCATATATTTT.